Here is one TCR beta chain with its context. Sequencing was at deep level. Data came from immunoSEQ multiplex PCR; TCRdb stores just in-frame clones and leaves some out. The repertoire consists of 2 million to 3 million clones, with more than 90% occurring once and the leading ten covering under 0.15%. This specimen belongs to a study of shared clonotypes between healthy human individuals. V shed 0 bases, J shed 3 bases, and the junction held 11 bases outside the gene matches. The CDR3 spans 17 residues. CDR1 LNHDA and CDR2 SQIVND come from the germline V gene (reference sequence). The sequenced material came from naive CD4+ T cells sorted from blood. The sample's subset: CD45RA+ positively selected. The receptor's source is a man younger than 35 in good health. The chain couples TRBV19 to TRBJ2-7, with 7 bases aligning to TRBD1. CDR3 DNA sequence: TGTGCCAGTAGTATAGATTCCTTCCGGACAGGAGTCTACGAGCAGTACTTC. This encodes CASSIDSFRTGVYEQYF.